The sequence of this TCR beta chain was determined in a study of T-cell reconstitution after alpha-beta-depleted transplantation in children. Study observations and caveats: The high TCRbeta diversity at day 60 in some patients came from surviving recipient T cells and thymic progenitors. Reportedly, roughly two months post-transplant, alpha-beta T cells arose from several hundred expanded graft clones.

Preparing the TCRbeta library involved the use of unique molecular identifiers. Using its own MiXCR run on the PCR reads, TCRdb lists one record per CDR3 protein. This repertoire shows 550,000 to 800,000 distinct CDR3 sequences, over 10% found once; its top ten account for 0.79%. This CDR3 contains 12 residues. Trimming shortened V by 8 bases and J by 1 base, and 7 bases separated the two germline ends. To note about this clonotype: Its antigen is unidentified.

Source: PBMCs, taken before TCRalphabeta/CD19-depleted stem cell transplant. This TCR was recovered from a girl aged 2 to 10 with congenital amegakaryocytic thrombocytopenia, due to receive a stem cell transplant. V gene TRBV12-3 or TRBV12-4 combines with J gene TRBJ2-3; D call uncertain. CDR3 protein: CASERGTDTQYF. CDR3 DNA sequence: TGTGCCAGCGAACGGGGCACAGATACGCAGTATTTT.